A selection of T cell receptor beta chains follows, all from one sample in a study of spatial heterogeneity in lung cancer. A single record per CDR3 protein comes from TCRdb applying MiXCR to the 5' RACE reads. The sample lists some 41,000 distinct CDR3 sequences, around 21% occurring once. Specimen: PBMCs, collected at follow-up. These receptors were collected from a female donor with early-stage non-small cell lung cancer. The CDR3 runs from the conserved cysteine through the conserved F or W.

v_gene	j_gene	CDR3aa
TRBV12-3/TRBV12-4	TRBJ1-2	CASGRQDYYGYTF
TRBV5-1	TRBJ2-1	CASTVGGSYNEQFF
TRBV4-2	TRBJ2-1	CASSQVTNEQFF
TRBV7-8	TRBJ2-1	CASIPGGSSYNEQFF
TRBV6-6	TRBJ2-5	CASSATGIGETQYF
TRBV7-7	TRBJ2-2	CASSLMRGGPTGELFF
TRBV18	TRBJ1-2	CASSPLGQNYGYTF
TRBV9	TRBJ1-1	CASSVTDLNTEAFF
TRBV20-1	TRBJ1-1	CSASRGVNTEAFF
TRBV5-1	TRBJ1-1	CASSGGQDNTEAFF
TRBV5-4	TRBJ2-1	CASSLRRGAENEQFF
TRBV12-3/TRBV12-4	TRBJ2-1	CASSRAGGIGNEQFF
TRBV29-1	TRBJ2-3	CSVDRGGSDTQYF
TRBV5-1	TRBJ1-1	CASSLAAFRENEAFF
TRBV14	TRBJ2-3	CASSQGEGRLSTDTQYF
TRBV3-1	TRBJ2-2	CASSQVTGGTGELFF
TRBV7-8	TRBJ1-2	CASSLEGDMFGYTF
TRBV12-3/TRBV12-4	TRBJ2-7	CASSLGELAGGRWGYSYEQYF
TRBV5-6	TRBJ1-5	CASTRQGRSQPQHF
TRBV29-1	TRBJ2-3	CSVEGRDDTQYF
TRBV19	TRBJ2-3	CASRPSSTDTQYF
TRBV29-1	TRBJ1-3	CSVSDSTFYSGNTIYF
TRBV9	TRBJ2-5	CASSAGTGSPRETQYF
TRBV27	TRBJ1-5	CASSFRGSSNQPQHF
TRBV27	TRBJ2-1	CASSLSSGGPIYNEQFF
TRBV6-5	TRBJ1-1	CASGRGTGGMVPEAFF